Below are 20 T cell receptor beta chains sequenced from a single sample in a study of blood T cell repertoires in COVID-19. TCRdb's table, derived via immunoSEQ multiplex PCR, lists solely in-frame clones and lacks some. The repertoire has around 85,000 clones, 90% of them found once; the top ten carry 4.3%. Specimen: peripheral blood. These receptor sequences come from a woman aged 80 or older with active or convalescent COVID-19.

This chain connects TRBV6-1 to TRBJ2-3; 11 positions match TRBD1. Germline lookup yields CDR1 MNHNS and CDR2 SASEGT. The CDR3 loop spans 15 amino acids. V was clipped by 3 bases and J by 3 bases; unmatched bases: 2. CDR3 residues: CASSEGDRGTDTQYF. CDR3 coding DNA: TGTGCCAGCAGTGAGGGGGACAGGGGGACAGATACGCAGTATTTT.

The chain employs TRBV29-1 and TRBJ2-5, with 8 bases that match TRBD1. CDR3 length equals 13 residues. Germline V gene data show CDR1 as SQVTM and CDR2 as ANQGSEA. Trimming at V came to 5 bases and at J to 2 bases, leaving 4 bases not matched to a gene. The CDR3 loop is CSVTGTGQETQYF. CDR3 DNA: TGCAGCGTTACCGGGACAGGTCAAGAGACCCAGTACTTC.

This clone was detected a few times. The rearrangement links TRBV7-6 to TRBJ2-7; 9 nucleotides match TRBD1. Germline V lookup: CDR1 SGHVS, CDR2 FNYEAQ. V dropped 4 bases and J dropped 5; count of bases not matched to a gene: 12. The CDR3 covers 16 residues. CDR3 DNA: TGTGCCAGCAGCTCCAGACCGGGACAGGGTTATGACGAGCAGTACTTC. This sequence encodes CASSSRPGQGYDEQYF. Filled out from reference TRBV7-6 and TRBJ2-7, the complete variable domain reads GAGVSQSPRYKVTKRGQDVALRCDPISGHVSLYWYRQALGQGPEFLTYFNYEAQQDKSGLPNDRFSAERPEGSISTLTIQRTEQRDSAMYRCASSSRPGQGYDEQYFGPGTRLTVT.

The chain is built from TRBV7-2 and TRBJ2-7; TRBD2 aligns across 8 bases. The J segment lost 2 bases and the V segment lost 2 bases, leaving 2 bases of the junction unmatched. Germline loops: CDR1 SGHTA, CDR2 FQGNSA. This CDR3 is 14 amino acids long. CDR3 in amino acids: CASSLQLAAYEQYF. CDR3 sequence (DNA): TGTGCCAGCAGCTTACAACTAGCGGCCTACGAGCAGTACTTC.

The CDR3 nucleotides read TGTGCCAGCTCACCTGGTGCGGAACATAGCAATCAGCCCCAGCATTTT. It is translated as CASSPGAEHSNQPQHF. The chain couples TRBV18 to TRBJ1-5; D gene unclear. V lost 3 bases to trimming and J lost 0 bases, with 12 bases between them. Germline V gene data show CDR1 as KGHSH and CDR2 as LQKENI. The CDR3 is 16 residues long.

This clone turned up a few times. The chain has TRBV7-3 and TRBJ1-3; a possible D gene is TRBD1 (6 bases). This CDR3 comprises 14 residues. With 4 bases removed from V and 1 base from J, the gap between germline ends came to 8 bases. Per germline, CDR1 SGHTA and CDR2 FQGTGA. This CDR3 reads CASSSTGSGNTIYF. For the CDR3, the DNA is TGTGCCAGCAGCTCTACAGGGTCTGGAAACACCATATATTTT.

The chain is built from TRBV6-5 and TRBJ2-1; TRBD2 agrees at 11 bases. This CDR3 has 15 residues. Germline V gene sequence: CDR1 MNHEY, CDR2 SVGAGI. V was clipped by 8 bases and J by 2 bases; unmatched bases: 5. The CDR3 is CASLPTSGTYNEQFF. CDR3 bases: TGTGCCAGCCTCCCGACTAGCGGGACCTACAATGAGCAGTTCTTC.

Only one count was recorded for this clone. This sequence joins TRBV21-1 and TRBJ1-2; the DNA was not used to check the table's D call, TRBD1. TRBV21-1 represents a pseudogene. The CDR3 consists of 17 residues. DNA of the CDR3: TGTGCCAGCAGCTCCCCCTTCAACATACCCTCTAACTATGGCTACACCTTC. It is translated as CASSSPFNIPSNYGYTF.

This chain connects TRBV19 to TRBJ2-1; weak D call: TRBD2 (6 bases). CDR3 length equals 17 residues. Germline V gene lookup returns CDR1 LNHDA and CDR2 SQIVND (reference sequence). The germline V and J ends were trimmed by 3 bases and 4 bases, with 19 bases remaining between them. The CDR3 sequence is CASSMARGSGGYNEQFF. In DNA form, the CDR3 reads TGTGCCAGTAGTATGGCTCGGGGTAGCGGAGGATACAATGAGCAGTTCTTC. Full variable domain (missing parts from reference TRBV19 and TRBJ2-1): DGGITQSPKYLFRKEGQNVTLSCEQNLNHDAMYWYRQDPGQGLRLIYYSQIVNDFQKGDIAEGYSVSREKKESFPLTVTSAQKNPTAFYLCASSMARGSGGYNEQFFGPGTRLTVL.

This chain connects TRBV11-2 to TRBJ1-2; D is possibly TRBD1 (6 bases). This CDR3 region has 13 residues. The germline V gene encodes CDR1 SGHAT and CDR2 FQNNGV. Trimming took off 3 bases at V and 4 bases at J, with 9 bases between the two ends. DNA of the CDR3: TGTGCCAGCAGCTTGCAGGGGTCCTATGGCTACACCTTC. Protein product: CASSLQGSYGYTF.

V and J are TRBV29-1 and TRBJ2-1, with 11 bases identical to TRBD2. Germline CDR1 is SQVTM and CDR2 is ANQGSEA. The CDR3 length is 16 residues. V trimming: 6 bases; J trimming: 0 bases; junction bases outside the gene matches: 7. CDR3 sequence: CSVASGRTASYNEQFF. Here the CDR3 DNA reads TGCAGCGTCGCTAGCGGGAGGACTGCCTCCTACAATGAGCAGTTCTTC.

The V gene is TRBV19, the J gene TRBJ1-1, with D maybe TRBD1 (5 bases). The CDR3 totals 14 residues. V was shortened by 7 bases and J by 2 bases, with 14 bases between the two germline ends. Germline V CDR1 and CDR2: LNHDA, SQIVND (reference sequence). The CDR3 DNA is TGTGCCAGTACGGTCAGGGATCAAAACACTGAAGCTTTCTTT. It codes for CASTVRDQNTEAFF.

J is TRBJ1-4 and V is TRBV7-9; 8 nucleotides align to TRBD1. V was pared by 5 bases and J by 8 bases, with 7 bases of the junction left unmatched. CDR3 size: 14 residues. The germline V gene encodes CDR1 SEHNR and CDR2 FQNEAQ (reference sequence). The CDR3 is CASSIGQGSEKLFF. The CDR3 nucleotides are TGTGCCAGCAGCATTGGACAGGGATCGGAAAAACTGTTTTTT.

This rearrangement joins TRBV7-2 to TRBJ2-7, with D maybe TRBD1 (6 bases). CDR3 length: 14 residues. Germline V gives CDR1 SGHTA, CDR2 FQGNSA. V lost 5 bases, J lost 3 bases, and 14 bases lay in between. In DNA form, the CDR3 reads TGTGCCAGCAGCCTCCGGGACACCTACTACGAGCAGTACTTC. This translates into CASSLRDTYYEQYF.

The chain joins TRBV5-6 to TRBJ1-3; maybe TRBD1 (6 bases). The V and J ends lost 2 bases and 2 bases respectively, with 11 bases between them. The CDR3 contains 15 residues. Germline CDR1 SGHDT, CDR2 YYEEEE. The CDR3 protein is CASSFRGAAGNTIYF. The CDR3 DNA reads as TGTGCCAGCAGCTTCCGGGGGGCGGCTGGAAACACCATATATTTT.

The CDR3 coding sequence is TGTGCCACCAGCAGAGTTTCGGGACAGGGGACCCAGCATTTT. Protein product: CATSRVSGQGTQHF. The V call is TRBV15, the J call TRBJ1-5; 10 bases are a match to TRBD1. Per germline, CDR1 LNHNV and CDR2 YYDKDF (reference sequence). The junction had 5 bases not matched to a gene; V was cut back by 1 base and J by 11 bases. The CDR3 has 14 residues.

The chain links TRBV3-1 (or the pseudogene TRBV3-2) to TRBJ2-7; 15 nucleotides match TRBD2. V shed 2 bases, J shed 9 bases, and the junction held 8 bases outside the gene matches. CDR3 length: 16 residues. Germline-derived CDR1 and CDR2 are LGHDT and YNNKEL (reference sequence). The CDR3 sequence: CASSQNPGTSGRWQYF. The CDR3 nucleotides read TGTGCCAGCAGCCAAAACCCGGGGACTAGCGGGAGGTGGCAGTACTTC.

The rearrangement links TRBV10-3 to TRBJ1-2, with D perhaps matching TRBD1 (6 bases). Between the trimmed V and J ends, which lost 6 bases and 1 base, there was a span of 21 bases. The germline CDR1 and CDR2 sequences are ENHRY and SYGVKD. CDR3 length equals 17 residues. For the CDR3, the DNA is TGTGCCATCAGACAAATGACAGGCGCTACTCATAACTATGGCTACACCTTC. Protein sequence: CAIRQMTGATHNYGYTF.

This rearrangement joins TRBV5-4 to TRBJ2-5, with 7 positions matching TRBD1. The V segment lost 4 bases and the J segment 5 bases; nucleotides outside the gene matches: 17. Germline-derived CDR1 and CDR2 are SGHNT and YYREEE (reference sequence). The CDR3 contains 17 residues. The CDR3: CASSSSRGAGGEETQYF. The DNA for the CDR3 is TGTGCCAGCAGCAGCTCAAGGGGCGCAGGGGGAGAGGAGACCCAGTACTTC.

The rearrangement links TRBV15 to TRBJ2-7, with TRBD2 matching 8 bases. Germline values: CDR1 LNHNV, CDR2 YYDKDF (reference sequence). The CDR3 is made up of 14 amino acids. Trimming took 8 bases from V and 2 from J; bases not matched to a gene: 8. In DNA, the CDR3 is TGTGCCACCCGTAGGCGGGAGGCCCCCTACGAGCAGTACTTC. This gives the protein CATRRREAPYEQYF.